The TCR beta chain described here comes from a study of T cells in Graves' hyperthyroidism and ophthalmopathy. Study details: The blood sample was taken at first diagnosis, before treatment began. Study-wide results and limits: Clonotypes that were expanded in thyroid above 0.001 mostly appeared in blood too.

CDR1 is PRHDT, CDR2 FYEKMQ, per germline (reference sequence). V shed 5 bases, J shed 4 bases, and the junction held 5 bases outside the gene matches. The CDR3 totals 15 residues. This clonotype was detected ten times or more. Its antigen is not known. RNA transcripts yielded amplified TCR beta CDR3 regions. First-round RT-PCR of the TCR CDR3 relied on the HTBI primer set. TCRdb re-derived calls from the multiplex PCR reads in MiXCR, one entry per CDR3 protein. This sample yields approximately 590,000 distinct CDR3 sequences, of which approximately 14% are seen a single time; roughly 7.3% belongs to the top ten.

Sequencing was done on a sample of blood. This receptor was identified in a woman aged 30 to 39 with Graves' hyperthyroidism. V is TRBV13 and J is TRBJ2-7, with TRBD2 matching 13 bases. This chain's CDR3 is CASSPRTSGRYEQYF. CDR3 sequence (DNA): TGTGCCAGCAGCCCGAGGACTAGCGGGAGATACGAGCAGTACTTC.